Given below is one TCR beta chain in context. The data stem from a study of blood T cell repertoires in COVID-19. Participants were aged about 18 to 90 years, lived in 20 to 25 US areas, and enrolled virtually. Participants reported their clinical history, and cohort assignment relied on those reports. The recovered donors of Cohort 3 showed two negative PCRs, clearance, or symptom resolution. Authors' methods: Quantification of nucleated cells was approximated via reference gene primer amplification. Profiling relied on immunoSEQ multiplex PCR, and the TCRdb table lists in-frame clones only, not all of them. V and J calls plus clone size are reproduced from that table; the DNA served to infer D and trimming. The repertoire holds fewer than 350,000 clones, with approximately 88% as singletons. This CDR3 has 15 amino acids. CDR1 is SGDLS, CDR2 YYNGEE, per germline. V lost 2 bases and J lost 7; bases outside the gene matches: 11.

The chain couples TRBV9 to TRBJ1-2; 7 bases match TRBD1. This clonotype was sampled from a woman aged 40 to 50 who had recovered from COVID-19. The sample taken for sequencing was PBMCs or T cells enriched from blood (not recorded which). As DNA, the CDR3 is TGTGCCAGCAGCGTCTCCGGGACAGTAGTAATTGGCTACACCTTC. Translated: CASSVSGTVVIGYTF.